The rows below give T cell receptor beta chains drawn from one sample of a study of shared clonotypes between healthy human individuals. The protocol was immunoSEQ multiplex PCR, while the TCRdb copy is restricted to in-frame clones and leaves out a portion. The table shows approximately 350,000 clones, with about 97% occurring only once. The sample comprised memory CD8+ T cells sorted from blood. These receptors came from a man under 40 in good health. CDR3s include the opening cysteine and the closing phenylalanine or tryptophan. The D gene is left open where the match is weak. The size entry is marked missing in some rows and otherwise reads once, few, many or a size class.

-	-	TRBV5-1	TRBJ2-5	CASSQAGETQYF
-	-	TRBV5-4	TRBJ1-1	CASSLRDGEAFF
-	-	TRBV5-1	TRBJ2-4	CASSWEGTECIQYF
-	-	TRBV27	TRBJ1-5	CASRQGNQPQHF
TRBD2	-	TRBV10-3	TRBJ2-3	CAISEAGTSGRDTQYF
-	-	TRBV2	TRBJ2-5	CASSETGRRTQETQYF
-	-	TRBV28	TRBJ2-7	CASSLSGSTYYEQYF
-	-	TRBV21-1	TRBJ2-3	CASSTPGQGTDTQYF
TRBD1	-	TRBV6-6	TRBJ1-6	CASSRRDRGDSPLHF
-	-	TRBV27	TRBJ1-5	CASSFGGTAPQHF
-	once	TRBV10-3	TRBJ1-2	CAITAGEPPYGYTF
TRBD2	-	TRBV28	TRBJ2-3	CASSLAGGPGTDTQYF
-	-	TRBV28	TRBJ2-7	CASSHPAQKYEQYF
TRBD1	-	TRBV11-2	TRBJ2-7	CASSPLGTGLYEQYF
-	-	TRBV7-9	TRBJ2-1	CASSRGGNEQFF
TRBD2	-	TRBV11-2	TRBJ2-3	CASSWKREGTDTQYF
TRBD1	-	TRBV9	TRBJ2-6	CASSVPQGVGANVLTF
TRBD2	once	TRBV9	TRBJ2-3	CASSVRTSGRDTQYF
TRBD2	once	TRBV5-1	TRBJ2-5	CASSLGASGETQYF
TRBD1	-	TRBV6-1	TRBJ1-1	CASRRDRGRTEAFF
-	-	TRBV28	TRBJ2-7	CASSLLVEGEQYF
-	-	TRBV28	TRBJ1-2	CASSLASDYGYTF
-	-	TRBV28	TRBJ1-2	CASTLSTGAYGYTF
-	-	TRBV11-3	TRBJ2-1	CASSLAPGIYNEQFF
-	-	TRBV5-1	TRBJ2-5	CASTRRGTGEGQETQYF
-	-	TRBV28	TRBJ1-3	CASGQRESGNTIYF
-	-	TRBV5-6	TRBJ1-5	CASSLRLTGTNQPQHF
-	-	TRBV10-3	TRBJ2-7	CAIAAGGLYEQYF
-	-	TRBV7-2	TRBJ2-5	CASRGNRAQETQYF
TRBD2	-	TRBV5-6	TRBJ2-3	CASSLWGTSGNTQYF
-	-	TRBV27	TRBJ1-4	CASSLIGATNEKLFF
-	once	TRBV29-1	TRBJ1-1	CSGGRNTEAFF
-	-	TRBV2	TRBJ2-6	CASPGPGANVLTF
-	-	TRBV27	TRBJ1-5	CASSLGGRFNQPQHF
-	-	TRBV6-1	TRBJ2-1	CASSDRGGTYNEQFF
TRBD2	-	TRBV5-1	TRBJ2-3	CASSLTSGTDTQYF
-	-	TRBV5-6	TRBJ2-3	CASSPAGLHTDTQYF
TRBD2	-	TRBV30	TRBJ2-2	CAWSAGRGTGELFF
-	once	TRBV6-8	TRBJ1-1	CAGFSARENTEAFF
-	-	TRBV5-4	TRBJ2-1	CASSFGIWSPGQNEQFF
-	-	TRBV11-3	TRBJ1-1	CASSPGTPGGTEAFF
TRBD2	once	TRBV5-6	TRBJ2-1	CASSQAGRIYNEQFF